Listed below are T cell receptor beta chains from one sample, sequenced in a study of blood T cells in healthy people across ages. TCRdb fed the 5' RACE reads into MiXCR, producing one record per CDR3 protein. The sample records hundreds of thousands of distinct CDR3 sequences, 25% being singletons. These data were likewise used in another study, on T cells of mothers and their children.

The sample was blood. These receptors were collected from a boy younger than 18 in good health. CDR3s include the opening cysteine and the closing phenylalanine or tryptophan. The D gene is left open where the match is weak. Size tells how often a clone was seen (once, few, many) or the class of an expanded clone, and some rows leave it out.

d_call j_call v_call clone_size cdr3_aa cdr3_nt
NA TRBJ1-2 TRBV3-1 few CASSQGDGAYGYTF TGTGCCAGCAGCCAGGGGGACGGGGCCTATGGCTACACCTTC
TRBD1 TRBJ1-4 TRBV2 NA CAGSVRQGATNERLFF TGTGCCGGCAGTGTCCGACAGGGAGCAACTAATGAAAGACTGTTTTTT
TRBD1 TRBJ1-2 TRBV19 NA CASSIGGGQANYGYTF TGTGCCAGTAGTATCGGGGGCGGACAGGCTAACTATGGCTACACCTTC
TRBD1 TRBJ2-7 TRBV6-2/TRBV6-3 few CASSRTGAEPYEQYF TGTGCCAGCAGCCGAACAGGGGCCGAACCCTACGAGCAGTACTTC
NA TRBJ2-7 TRBV9 NA CASSVGASEFPSYEQYF TGTGCCAGCAGCGTAGGGGCCAGTGAGTTCCCTTCCTACGAGCAGTACTTC
NA TRBJ2-2 TRBV2 NA CASSEARQVTGELFF TGTGCCAGCAGTGAAGCTAGACAGGTCACCGGGGAGCTGTTTTTT
TRBD2 TRBJ2-7 TRBV20-1 once CSAYQTSGTYEQYF TGCAGTGCTTACCAGACTAGCGGGACTTACGAGCAGTACTTC
NA TRBJ2-1 TRBV15 few CATSTEGNEQFF TGTGCCACCAGCACAGAAGGAAATGAGCAGTTCTTC
TRBD2 TRBJ2-1 TRBV29-1 NA CSVEVHSGRAGNEQFF TGCAGCGTTGAAGTCCATAGCGGGAGGGCTGGCAATGAGCAGTTCTTC
NA TRBJ2-5 TRBV7-2 few CASSLVTGGGGTQYF TGTGCCAGCAGCTTAGTCACAGGGGGGGGAGGGACCCAGTACTTC
NA TRBJ2-5 TRBV7-2 few CASSLGASAQRLETQYF TGTGCCAGCAGCTTAGGGGCTAGCGCCCAGCGGTTGGAGACCCAGTACTTC
TRBD2 TRBJ2-3 TRBV4-3 NA CASSQDGLTGGGTDTQYF TGCGCCAGCAGCCAAGATGGGCTGACCGGGGGGGGAACAGATACGCAGTATTTT
TRBD2 TRBJ2-2 TRBV6-1 NA CASQTWTSGDTGELFF TGTGCCAGCCAAACGTGGACTAGCGGAGACACCGGGGAGCTGTTTTTT
NA TRBJ1-4 TRBV3-1 NA CASSQQIGQFNEKLFF TGTGCCAGCAGCCAACAAATAGGACAGTTTAATGAAAAACTGTTTTTT